This T cell receptor (beta chain) was found in a study of control samples from healthy donors and cancer patients. Here immunoSEQ multiplex PCR was the method, and the copy in TCRdb shows in-frame clones only, minus some. Here the sample spans 170,000 or so clones, approximately 94% being singletons. The CDR3 is 14 residues long. The V and J ends lost 1 base and 4 bases, in that order; junction bases with no gene match: 3. CDR1 is SGHTA, CDR2 FQGNSA, per germline. This clonotype originated in a woman aged 40 to 50 in good health. What was sequenced was blood. This chain links TRBV7-2 with TRBJ2-5, with 7 bases fitting TRBD1. CDR3 in DNA: TGTGCCAGCAGCTTAGGAACAGGGGTAGAGACCCAGTACTTC. Its protein is CASSLGTGVETQYF.